This TCR beta chain came from a study of breast tumors, draining lymph nodes, adjacent tissues. This clonotype was counted a few times. The antigen is not known. This CDR3 region has 13 residues. CDR1 and CDR2 from the germline V gene are SNHLY and FYNNEI. TCRdb re-analysed the multiplex PCR reads in MiXCR, keeping a single row per CDR3 protein. Found here are approximately 28,000 distinct CDR3 sequences, approximately 63% of them singletons; the top ten hold 18%. General study points: Compared with lymph nodes, tumors were less diverse; compared with nontumor tissue, more. Tumor and nontumor repertoires were significantly more similar in luminal-like than in basal-like breast cancer. Tumor T cell lymph node origin was a supported hypothesis, not proven. Data fit most tumor T cells coming from lymph node, expanding in tumor.

The sample was breast tumor tissue. This TCR was recovered from a female donor with breast cancer. Some clones in this sample may be carry-over from other donors' samples. The rearrangement uses TRBV2 and TRBJ2-1, with 14 bases aligning to TRBD2. DNA of the CDR3: TGTGCTATGTGGACTAGCGGGAGGAATGAGCAGTTCTTC. This translates into CAMWTSGRNEQFF.